One sample yielded the 26 T cell receptor delta chains listed below, sequenced in a study of DNA immune sequencing with unique molecular identifiers. A 32-plex genomic DNA assay used primers for all 8 TRDV and 4 TRDJ genes. A 12-nucleotide UMI was added during about 3 barcoding PCR cycles before adapter PCR. TCRdb re-analyzed the multiplex PCR reads via CATT. There are 2,300 or so delta-chain clones in the sample; roughly 13% occur only once, and approximately 53% lies in the top ten. Sequencing was performed on gamma-delta T cells enriched from blood buffy coat, or unenriched PBMCs (not recorded which). The receptors originated from a human donor in good health.

On this clone itself: A far larger clone is one base from this, pointing to a likely read error. This sequence joins TRAV36/DV7 and TRDJ1, with 8 bases that match TRDD3. CDR1 VTNFRS and CDR2 LTSSGIE come from the germline V gene (reference sequence). The CDR3 spans 21 residues. The DNA of the CDR3 is TGTGCTGTGGAGGGGTTTCCCCCAAAACTGGGGGCCCCCCGTTCGTCCGATAAACCCATCTTT. This translates into CAVEGFPPKLGAPRSSDKPIF. The full variable domain, with the rest looked up from reference TRAV36/DV7 and TRDJ1, is EDKVVQSPLSLVVHEGDTVTLNCSYEVTNFRSLLWYKQEKKAPTFLFMLTSSGIEKKSGRLSSILDKKELSSILNITATQTGDSAIYLCAVEGFPPKLGAPRSSDKPIFGKGTRVTVEP.

For this clone: The protein given by TCRdb reflects a much larger clone and differs at residue 4 from this DNA's translation, likely from a read error; the protein shown is the DNA's translation. The rearrangement links TRDV2 to TRDJ1; D is undetermined. Trimming took 4 bases from V and 0 from J, leaving 14 bases between them. The CDR3 runs to 15 residues. The V gene's germline CDR1 is GEAIGNYY and CDR2 EKD. CDR3 nucleotides: TGTGCCTGTGAAACCGTAGGGAGTTACACCGATAAACTCATCTTT. Amino acid sequence: CACETVGSYTDKLIF.

This clone was detected only a few times. A read error is the likely source, as a far larger clone sits one nucleotide away. Other DNA sequences within the sample encode an identical CDR3. J is TRDJ1 and V is TRDV1; TRDD2 matches 8 bases. The CDR3 length is 23 residues. With V trimmed by 3 bases and J by 0 bases, 27 bases remained unmatched. Germline assignment: CDR1 TSWWSYY and CDR2 QGS. DNA of the CDR3: TGTGCTCTTGGGGACCTACCAAGGACTTCCTACGTCCGGGGGGGGACTTACACCGATAAACTCATCTTT. As protein: CALGDLPRTSYVRGGTYTDKLIF.

A note on this clone: A far larger clone is one nucleotide away, so this likely arose from a read error. The same CDR3 can be traced to other DNA sequences in this sample. The genes are TRDV2 and TRDJ1; 8 bases are shared with TRDD3. This CDR3 contains 15 residues. Looked up from germline, CDR1 is GEAIGNYY and CDR2 is EKD. DNA for the CDR3: TGTGCCTGTGACATTCTGGGGGACCGAACCGATAAACTTATCTTT. The encoded protein is CACDILGDRTDKLIF.

This clone was observed at least ten times. A far larger clone is one nucleotide away, so this likely arose from a read error. The J gene is TRDJ1, the V gene TRDV2; 12 positions match TRDD3. CDR1 GEAIGNYY and CDR2 EKD come from the germline V gene. This CDR3 has 16 residues. The CDR3 DNA reads TGTGCCTGTGACAAGCTGGGGGATACGCAGGCCGATAATCTCATCTTT. Protein product: CACDKLGDTQADNLIF.

There are many counts of this clone. The chain recombines TRDV2 with TRDJ1; 10 bases map to TRDD3. This CDR3 has 19 residues. V shed 0 bases, J shed 1 base, and the junction held 13 bases outside the gene matches. Per germline, CDR1 GEAIGNYY and CDR2 EKD. In DNA form, the CDR3 reads TGTGCCTGTGACACCCTCCCCGTACTGGGGGATTTGGCCACCGATAAACTCATCTTT. Protein product: CACDTLPVLGDLATDKLIF.

As concerns this clone: One base away lies a much larger clone, so this may be a sequencing read error. The identical CDR3 is also encoded by other nucleotide sequences in the sample. The chain employs TRDV2 and TRDJ1, with TRDD3 matching 10 bases. This CDR3 is 17 amino acids long. The germline CDR1 and CDR2 sequences are GEAIGNYY and EKD. CDR3 in DNA: TGTGCCTGCGACACCGTGGGTACTGGGGGATACACCGATAAACTCATCTTT. The encoded protein is CACDTVGTGGYTDKLIF.

This clone was seen a few times. This chain links TRDV2 with TRDJ1; TRDD3 aligns across 9 bases. V was clipped by 5 bases and J by 2 bases; unmatched bases: 5. The CDR3 is made up of 14 amino acids. Germline V gives CDR1 GEAIGNYY, CDR2 EKD. CDR3 protein: CACVKLGDTDKLIF. The CDR3 DNA sequence: TGTGCCTGTGTGAAGCTGGGGGATACCGATAAACTCATCTTT.

A few counts support this clone. The protein TCRdb gives is from a much larger clone and does not agree with this DNA's translation at residue 18, likely a read error; the protein shown here comes from the DNA. This rearrangement joins TRDV2 to TRDJ1; 11 positions agree with TRDD3. CDR1 and CDR2 (germline): GEAIGNYY, EKD. CDR3 length equals 19 residues. DNA of the CDR3: TGTGCCTGTGACACCGTATCGAACTGGGGGATATCAGACACCGATAAACTCACCTTT. Its translation is CACDTVSNWGISDTDKLTF.

Concerning this clone: TCRdb's entry gives the protein of a much larger clone, which mismatches this DNA's translation at residue 8, likely from a read error; the protein reported here is translated from the DNA. This chain connects TRDV2 to TRDJ1, with TRDD3 matching over 7 bases. CDR3 length: 15 amino acids. Looked up from germline, CDR1 is GEAIGNYY and CDR2 is EKD. After removal of 3 bases from V and 4 bases from J, the junction contained 10 bases not matched to a gene. The CDR3 reads CACDLLGHRGDKLIF. As DNA, the CDR3 is TGTGCCTGTGACCTACTGGGGCATAGGGGCGATAAACTCATCTTT.

V is TRDV1 and J is TRDJ1; tentatively, D is TRDD2 (5 bases). V lost 4 bases, J lost 2 bases, and 23 bases lay in between. Germline values: CDR1 TSWWSYY, CDR2 QGS. The CDR3 has 18 residues. The chain's CDR3 is CALGGVPAFAVQTDKLIF. CDR3 DNA sequence: TGTGCTCTTGGGGGGGTCCCGGCCTTCGCAGTGCAAACCGATAAACTCATCTTT.

This clone was seen a handful of times. The protein TCRdb gives is from a much larger clone and does not agree with this DNA's translation at residue 15, likely a read error; the protein shown here comes from the DNA. The chain combines TRDV2 with TRDJ1, with 7 bases lining up with TRDD3. Germline V lookup: CDR1 GEAIGNYY, CDR2 EKD. This CDR3 comprises 18 residues. CDR3 coding DNA: TGTGCCTGTGACACCGTAGGAGGTGGGGATATCCGATCCGATAGACTCATCTTT. This translates into CACDTVGGGDIRSDRLIF.

This clone was detected a few times. One base separates it from a far larger clone, so it is likely a read error. The same CDR3 is also encoded by other DNA sequences in this sample. This sequence joins TRDV2 and TRDJ1, with 11 bases lining up with TRDD3. CDR1 is GEAIGNYY, CDR2 EKD, per germline. With V trimmed by 1 base and J by 2 bases, 8 bases remained unmatched. The CDR3 consists of 17 residues. The CDR3 coding sequence is TGTGCCTGTGACACTGTTGGGGGATACGCTGGGACCGATAAACTCATCTTT. It specifies CACDTVGGYAGTDKLIF.

Comment on this clone: A far larger clone differs by one base, so this is likely a read error. The sample carries other DNA sequences with the same CDR3. The J gene is TRDJ1, the V gene TRDV2, with TRDD3 matching over 12 bases. Germline V gives CDR1 GEAIGNYY, CDR2 EKD. After removal of 4 bases from V and 3 bases from J, the junction contained 8 bases not matched to a gene. The CDR3 runs to 16 residues. In DNA, the CDR3 is TGTGCCTGTGATAAGCTGGGGGATACGCAGGCCGATAAACTCATCTTT. It is translated as CACDKLGDTQADKLIF.

This clone turned up a few times. One base separates it from a far larger clone, so it is likely a read error. The identical CDR3 is also encoded by other nucleotide sequences in the sample. V gene TRDV2 combines with J gene TRDJ1; 9 bases map to TRDD3. The CDR3 totals 19 residues. Looked up from germline, CDR1 is GEAIGNYY and CDR2 is EKD. V was clipped by 0 bases and J by 0 bases; unmatched bases: 13. The CDR3 sequence: CACDTLSLLGEEYTDKLIF. CDR3 DNA sequence: TGTGCCTGTGACACCTTGTCCTTACTGGGGGAAGAGTACACCGATAAACTCATCTTT.

The J gene is TRDJ1; the V gene was not called; the DNA was not used to check the table's D call, TRDD3. The CDR3 has 15 residues. The CDR3 reads CALGGYFGPTDKLIF. CDR3 in DNA: TGTGCTCTTGGGGGGTACTTCGGGCCAACCGATAAACTCATCTTT.

This clone was seen more than once but under ten times. This is likely an artifact of a read error, given a far larger clone one base away. Other DNA sequences from this sample encode an identical CDR3 as well. The chain joins TRDV2 to TRDJ1; 9 positions match TRDD3. The CDR3 runs to 17 residues. Germline V gene sequence: CDR1 GEAIGNYY, CDR2 EKD. In nucleotides, the CDR3 is TGTGCCTGTGTATCACTAACGGGGATACGCAGTACCGACAAACTCATCTTT. It specifies CACVSLTGIRSTDKLIF.

This clone was observed a handful of times. A far larger clone is off by one base, so a read error is likely. This same CDR3 is encoded by further DNA sequences in the sample. This chain joins TRDV2 and TRDJ1; 11 nucleotides align to TRDD3. Germline loops: CDR1 GEAIGNYY, CDR2 EKD. This CDR3 has 18 amino acids. As DNA, the CDR3 is TGTGCCTGCGACACCGTAACCACACTGGGGGATAATGGCGATAAACTCATCTTT. Amino acid sequence: CACDTVTTLGDNGDKLIF.

This clone was seen a handful of times. The chain employs TRDV1 and TRDJ1; 8 bases fit TRDD3. Germline matching of the DNA provided the J gene here, since TCRdb leaves it blank. The ends lost 5 bases at V and 0 bases at J; junction bases unmatched: 32. This CDR3 is 24 amino acids long. CDR1 and CDR2 from the germline V gene are TSWWSYY and QGS. The CDR3 spells CALGLRSAKGGIRTGGQYTDKLIF. The CDR3 DNA sequence: TGTGCTCTTGGGCTCCGCAGTGCTAAAGGAGGGATACGCACAGGGGGCCAGTACACCGATAAACTCATCTTT.

The table lists this clone with a few counts. The mismatch at residue 11 between this DNA's translation and the TCRdb protein of a much larger clone likely reflects a read error; the protein shown is translated from the DNA. The chain employs TRDV2 and TRDJ1; possibly TRDD3 for D (5 bases). CDR3 length: 15 amino acids. CDR1 and CDR2 from the germline V gene are GEAIGNYY and EKD. CDR3 coding DNA: TGTGCCTGTGACCCCGTAATACGGCGCACCGGTAAACTCATCTTT. Its protein is CACDPVIRRTGKLIF.

A remark on this clone: This may arise from a read error, as a much more abundant clone is one base away. The V gene is TRDV1, the J gene TRDJ1; 12 bases align to TRDD3. The J gene comes from matching the DNA to germline here; TCRdb lacks it. Germline V gene sequence: CDR1 TSWWSYY, CDR2 QGS. This CDR3 contains 27 residues. Trimming cost V 2 bases and J 0 bases; bases outside gene matches: 34. This CDR3 reads CALGESPAFLLGDTSLTRSVYTDKLIF. CDR3 bases: TGTGCTCTTGGGGAATCTCCAGCCTTCCTACTGGGGGATACATCTCTCACCCGCTCTGTTTACACCGATAAACTCATCTTT.

In this sample, this clone is medium-sized. V usage is TRDV1 and J usage is TRDJ4; D is perhaps TRDD2 (6 bases). Trimming cost V 4 bases and J 4 bases, with 40 bases left between them. This CDR3 contains 22 residues. CDR1 is TSWWSYY and CDR2 is QGS in the germline V gene. The CDR3 sequence is CALGARWKAPTLTLTRYIPLIF. CDR3 in DNA: TGTGCTCTTGGGGCCCGATGGAAGGCTCCTACATTGACCCTAACGAGATATATACCCCTGATCTTT.

This clone is deemed medium-sized. V gene TRDV2 combines with J gene TRDJ1; 7 nucleotides match TRDD3. The CDR3 consists of 14 residues. Trimming at V came to 3 bases and at J to 0 bases, leaving 3 bases not matched to a gene. The V gene's germline CDR1 is GEAIGNYY and CDR2 EKD. The CDR3 DNA reads as TGTGCCTGTGACCCGTGGGGGAACACCGATAAACTCATCTTT. As protein: CACDPWGNTDKLIF.

This clone has only a few counts. For this DNA, TCRdb reports the protein of a much larger clone, which diverges at residue 10, most likely from a read error; the protein presented here is translated directly from the DNA. This chain connects TRDV2 to TRDJ1, with 8 positions matching TRDD3. J was trimmed by 1 base and V by 0 bases; bases with no gene match: 15. The CDR3 runs 19 residues. Germline CDR1 is GEAIGNYY and CDR2 is EKD. The CDR3 bases are TGTGCCTGTGACACCGTCAGACTGGGGGGTACGCGGGTCACCGATAAACTCATCTTT. Encoded protein: CACDTVRLGGTRVTDKLIF.

A note on this clone: TCRdb has a much larger clone's protein, which differs at residue 7 from the translation of this DNA, likely because of a read error; what is shown is the protein translated from the DNA. The chain is built from TRDV2 and TRDJ1; unclear D gene. CDR3 length: 14 residues. Per the germline V gene, CDR1 is GEAIGNYY and CDR2 is EKD. Trimming stripped 4 bases from V and 0 bases from J, with 11 bases between. CDR3 DNA sequence: TGTGCCTGTGATTCGGTAGGGAACACCGATAAACTCATCTTT. This codes for CACDSVGNTDKLIF.

The table lists this clone with a few counts. This DNA's translation differs at residue 12 from TCRdb's protein, which comes from a much larger clone; a read error is likely, and the protein shown is translated from the DNA. The V gene is TRDV2, the J gene TRDJ3; no firm D call. This CDR3 is built from 19 residues. CDR1 and CDR2 from the germline V gene are GEAIGNYY and EKD. CDR3 protein: CACDQIKEEPSRDTRQMFF. The CDR3 DNA is TGTGCCTGTGACCAAATCAAGGAGGAGCCCTCCAGGGACACCCGACAGATGTTTTTC.